This entry lists 26 T cell receptor beta chains sequenced from one sample in a study of cytomegalovirus exposure and HLA in healthy donors. PCR amplification relied on 60 Vbeta primers (plus 13 Jbeta primers). Method: immunoSEQ multiplex PCR; TCRdb's copy keeps in-frame clones and lacks some. Found here are over 150,000 clones, about four fifths of them singletons; the top ten hold about 4.4%. Sequencing input: PBMCs. The receptors were gathered from a man under 40 in good health and CMV-seropositive.

The gene calls are TRBV19 and TRBJ1-2, with D perhaps matching TRBD1 (6 bases). The germline V gene has CDR1 LNHDA and CDR2 SQIVND (reference sequence). The CDR3 has 15 residues. Trimming stripped 5 bases from V and 7 bases from J, with 20 bases between. As DNA, the CDR3 is TGTGCCAGTAGTTCCCGGCAGACAGGTTACGGTGGCTACACCTTC. Its translation is CASSSRQTGYGGYTF. Drawing the rest from reference TRBV19 and TRBJ1-2, the complete variable domain is DGGITQSPKYLFRKEGQNVTLSCEQNLNHDAMYWYRQDPGQGLRLIYYSQIVNDFQKGDIAEGYSVSREKKESFPLTVTSAQKNPTAFYLCASSSRQTGYGGYTFGSGTRLTVV.

This chain uses TRBV5-1 with TRBJ2-5; 13 nucleotides match TRBD2. This CDR3 is built from 17 residues. Per germline, CDR1 SGHRS and CDR2 YFSETQ. V dropped 4 bases and J dropped 4; count of bases not matched to a gene: 10. Here the CDR3 DNA reads TGCGCCAGCAGCACGAGGACTAGCGGGAGTAGGGGAGAGACCCAGTACTTC. Encoded protein: CASSTRTSGSRGETQYF.

The sample holds a few counts of this clone. This rearrangement joins TRBV5-4 to TRBJ2-3; TRBD1 might be the D (5 bases). With 5 bases removed from V and 0 bases from J, the gap between germline ends came to 10 bases. Germline lookup yields CDR1 SGHNT and CDR2 YYREEE (reference sequence). CDR3 length: 14 amino acids. The CDR3 bases are TGTGCCAGCAGGGACAAGCCTAGCACAGATACGCAGTATTTT. Its protein product is CASRDKPSTDTQYF.

Here the CDR3 DNA reads TGTGCCAGTAGTATAGATGCCCGCTGGACAGGGAAGAACACTGAAGCTTTCTTT. This gives the protein CASSIDARWTGKNTEAFF. The gene calls are TRBV19 and TRBJ1-1, with 8 bases matching TRBD1. Germline values: CDR1 LNHDA, CDR2 SQIVND (reference sequence). The CDR3 length is 18 residues. With V trimmed by 0 bases and J by 1 base, 10 bases remained unmatched.

V is TRBV7-3 and J is TRBJ2-5; maybe TRBD1 (6 bases). The CDR3 extends over 13 amino acids. CDR1 is SGHTA and CDR2 is FQGTGA in the germline V gene. V lost 3 bases and J 4 bases, leaving 9 bases between the germline ends. In DNA form, the CDR3 reads TGTGCCAGCAGCTTCGGACAGAGAGAGACCCAGTACTTC. It is translated as CASSFGQRETQYF.

The J gene is TRBJ1-4, the V gene TRBV6-6; 8 nucleotides line up with TRBD1. This CDR3 contains 15 residues. Germline V gives CDR1 MNHNY, CDR2 SVGAGI (reference sequence). The ends lost 6 bases at V and 7 bases at J; junction bases unmatched: 10. For the CDR3, the DNA is TGTGCCAGCAGATCACAGACAGGGGCCGTTGAAAAACTGTTTTTT. Protein: CASRSQTGAVEKLFF.

This chain joins TRBV15 and TRBJ1-1, with D possibly TRBD1 on 6 matching bases. Germline values: CDR1 LNHNV, CDR2 YYDKDF (reference sequence). Trimming left V 4 bases short and J 0 bases short, with 9 bases between. This CDR3 region has 14 residues. The CDR3 region is CATSIGGMNTEAFF. The CDR3 DNA reads TGTGCCACCAGCATAGGGGGTATGAACACTGAAGCTTTCTTT.

V is TRBV7-2 and J is TRBJ2-5, with a possible D match to TRBD1 (7 bases). Trimming removed 5 bases from V and 0 bases from J, with 10 bases in between. Germline CDR1 is SGHTA and CDR2 is FQGNSA. CDR3 length: 14 amino acids. DNA for the CDR3: TGTGCCAGCAGCCAGGGGGACTACCAAGAGACCCAGTACTTC. This sequence encodes CASSQGDYQETQYF.

The rearrangement joins TRBV15 to TRBJ2-6; 8 nucleotides agree with TRBD2. Losses at the gene ends were 1 base for V and 0 bases for J; bases not matched to a gene: 11. CDR3 length: 20 amino acids. From germline, CDR1 is LNHNV and CDR2 YYDKDF (reference sequence). The CDR3 DNA follows: TGTGCCACCAGCAGAGCTCTGGGGGTAGCGGGACCCTCTGGGGCCAACGTCCTGACTTTC. Translated: CATSRALGVAGPSGANVLTF.

This chain links TRBV7-2 with TRBJ2-3; D call uncertain. V gave up 10 bases and J gave up 2 bases, with 13 bases separating them. The CDR3 spans 13 residues. Germline V gene data show CDR1 as SGHTA and CDR2 as FQGNSA. In nucleotides, the CDR3 is TGTGCCACCCGAAGCCCATACACAGATACGCAGTATTTT. As protein: CATRSPYTDTQYF. The variable domain in full, completed from reference TRBV7-2 and TRBJ2-3, reads GAGVSQSPSNKVTEKGKDVELRCDPISGHTALYWYRQSLGQGLEFLIYFQGNSAPDKSGLPSDRFSAERTGGSVSTLTIQRTQQEDSAVYLCATRSPYTDTQYFGPGTRLTVL.

This clone was found a few times. The chain employs TRBV11-2 and TRBJ2-5; TRBD2 agrees at 13 bases. Germline lookup yields CDR1 SGHAT and CDR2 FQNNGV. V gave up 1 base and J gave up 3 bases; unmatched junction bases: 5. The CDR3 has 17 amino acids. The CDR3 region has the DNA TGTGCCAGCAGCTTAGGAAGCGGACTAGCGGGGGAAGAGACCCAGTACTTC. Protein product: CASSLGSGLAGEETQYF.

In the case of this clone: The sample holds other DNA sequences that translate to the same CDR3. The gene calls are TRBV19 and TRBJ1-6; TRBD1 agrees at 8 bases. CDR1 is LNHDA, CDR2 SQIVND, per germline (reference sequence). V shed 2 bases, J shed 7 bases, and the junction held 4 bases outside the gene matches. This CDR3 comprises 15 residues. The CDR3 is CASSITRQGNSPLHF. The CDR3 DNA is TGTGCCAGTAGTATAACGAGACAGGGGAATTCACCCCTCCACTTT. Filled out from reference TRBV19 and TRBJ1-6, the complete variable domain reads DGGITQSPKYLFRKEGQNVTLSCEQNLNHDAMYWYRQDPGQGLRLIYYSQIVNDFQKGDIAEGYSVSREKKESFPLTVTSAQKNPTAFYLCASSITRQGNSPLHFGNGTRLTVT.

The rearrangement links TRBV11-1 to TRBJ2-7, with 9 bases aligning to TRBD1. In germline, CDR1 is SGHAT, CDR2 FQDESV (reference sequence). This CDR3 region has 16 residues. V lost 5 bases, J lost 5 bases, and 13 bases stayed unmatched. This CDR3 is CASSAGTGRQGNEQYF. The CDR3 nucleotides read TGTGCCAGCAGCGCTGGGACAGGGCGTCAGGGGAACGAGCAGTACTTC.

The genes are TRBV27 and TRBJ2-4; 7 bases align to TRBD1. The J segment lost 8 bases and the V segment lost 5 bases, leaving 12 bases of the junction unmatched. This CDR3 has 15 residues. Germline V gene data show CDR1 as MNHEY and CDR2 as SMNVEV (reference sequence). The CDR3 DNA reads as TGTGCCAGCAGTCGAGGAGACAGGGCTTTGGACATTCAGTACTTC. Translation gives CASSRGDRALDIQYF.

The V gene is TRBV7-2, the J gene TRBJ2-7, with TRBD2 matching over 11 bases. The CDR3 extends over 18 amino acids. CDR1 and CDR2 from the germline V gene are SGHTA and FQGNSA. Germline trimming cut 3 bases from V and 3 bases from J; bases unmatched to any gene: 13. The CDR3 coding sequence is TGTGCCAGCAGCTTGAATTACCCCCCCACTAGCGGGAGCTACGAGCAGTACTTC. Amino acid sequence: CASSLNYPPTSGSYEQYF.

The chain joins TRBV6-5 to TRBJ1-5; TRBD1 aligns across 8 bases. Germline assignment: CDR1 MNHEY and CDR2 SVGAGI. Trimming took 6 bases from V and 7 from J; bases not matched to a gene: 8. CDR3 size: 14 residues. DNA of the CDR3: TGTGCCAGCAGACCTACAGGGGGTAACCAGCCCCAGCATTTT. It is translated as CASRPTGGNQPQHF.

This sequence joins TRBV5-1 and TRBJ1-1, with 8 bases fitting TRBD1. The germline V gene encodes CDR1 SGHRS and CDR2 YFSETQ. J gave up 0 bases and V 3 bases, and 4 bases lay outside the gene matches. This CDR3 has 15 amino acids. The CDR3 region is CASSSRGLVNTEAFF. DNA of the CDR3: TGCGCCAGCAGCTCCAGGGGGCTCGTGAACACTGAAGCTTTCTTT.

This clone has just one count. The V call is TRBV28, the J call TRBJ1-2, with no clear D. The CDR3 contains 13 residues. CDR1 is MDHEN and CDR2 is SYDVKM in the germline V gene. V was pared by 8 bases and J by 7 bases, with 17 bases between. CDR3 loop: CASARTLRGGYTF. Here the CDR3 DNA reads TGTGCCAGCGCGAGGACTTTACGGGGTGGCTACACCTTC.

The V call is TRBV13, the J call TRBJ2-3; no clear D. V gave up 0 bases and J gave up 2 bases, with 9 bases separating them. The germline CDR1 and CDR2 sequences are PRHDT and FYEKMQ (reference sequence). The CDR3 has 15 residues. The CDR3 DNA reads TGTGCCAGCAGCTTAGGCTTCGGTTACACAGATACGCAGTATTTT. It encodes CASSLGFGYTDTQYF.

The rearrangement uses TRBV21-1 and TRBJ2-1; the table's D call TRBD2 went unverified against the DNA. TRBV21-1 is a pseudogene locus. This CDR3 contains 15 residues. CDR3 bases: TGTGCCAGCAGGCACTGGAGGACTAGTTTGCATGAGCAGTTCTTC. This sequence encodes CASRHWRTSLHEQFF.

The V and J genes are TRBV7-9 and TRBJ1-2; 9 nucleotides agree with TRBD1. Per germline, CDR1 SEHNR and CDR2 FQNEAQ (reference sequence). CDR3 size: 14 residues. Losses at the gene ends were 4 bases for V and 2 bases for J; bases not matched to a gene: 2. DNA for the CDR3: TGTGCCAGCAGCTGGACAGGGGAAAACTATGGCTACACCTTC. Translating it yields CASSWTGENYGYTF.

CDR3 sequence reads: CASSLLESSRAFF. DNA for the CDR3: TGTGCCAGCAGCTTGCTCGAGTCCTCGAGAGCTTTCTTT. V is TRBV7-8 and J is TRBJ1-1; D is undetermined. The germline V gene encodes CDR1 SGHVS and CDR2 FQNEAQ. CDR3 length equals 13 residues. Trimming cost V 3 bases and J 10 bases, with 15 bases left between them. The full variable domain, with the rest looked up from reference TRBV7-8 and TRBJ1-1, is GAGVSQSPRYKVAKRGQDVALRCDPISGHVSLFWYQQALGQGPEFLTYFQNEAQLDKSGLPSDRFFAERPEGSVSTLKIQRTQQEDSAVYLCASSLLESSRAFFGQGTRLTVV.

This clone was seen a few times. J is TRBJ2-1 and V is TRBV4-3; 7 bases map to TRBD2. The CDR3 length is 20 residues. Trimming cost V 1 base and J 2 bases; bases outside gene matches: 17. From germline, CDR1 is LGHNA and CDR2 YSLEER. The CDR3 DNA sequence: TGCGCCAGCAGCCAAGGAGTAACCGTGGCTAGCGGCCAGCCCTACAATGAGCAGTTCTTC. It codes for CASSQGVTVASGQPYNEQFF.

The V and J genes are TRBV27 and TRBJ1-1; D might be TRBD1 (5 bases). Germline V gene lookup returns CDR1 MNHEY and CDR2 SMNVEV (reference sequence). V was shortened by 5 bases and J by 4 bases, with 17 bases between the two germline ends. The length of the CDR3 is 15 residues. The CDR3 coding sequence is TGTGCCAGCAGTGGGAGGCGGGGGAGGGGCACTGAAGCTTTCTTT. It codes for CASSGRRGRGTEAFF.

The chain joins TRBV2 to TRBJ1-2; 8 nucleotides line up with TRBD1. Unmatched junction bases numbered 3, after V lost 7 bases and J lost 5 bases. Germline CDR1 is SNHLY and CDR2 is FYNNEI. The CDR3 totals 12 residues. The CDR3 is CASTDRDYGYTF. CDR3 DNA: TGTGCCAGCACGGACAGGGATTATGGCTACACCTTC.

This chain uses TRBV7-8 with TRBJ2-7; possibly TRBD1 for D (7 bases). Trimming stripped 5 bases from V and 2 bases from J, with 16 bases between. The CDR3 runs to 15 residues. The germline V gene has CDR1 SGHVS and CDR2 FQNEAQ. The CDR3 region is CASSPRGQPTYEQYF. The CDR3 DNA sequence: TGTGCCAGCAGCCCGCGGGGACAGCCTACCTACGAGCAGTACTTC.